This paragraph covers one T cell receptor beta chain sequence. The entry originates in a study of blood T cell repertoires in COVID-19. Study information: PBMCs, B-cell-depleted T cells, or T cells provided the cDNA or gDNA that made up the material.

Assay used: immunoSEQ multiplex PCR; TCRdb lists only in-frame clones, some missing. This sample has about 220,000 clones, with around 82% found just once. Germline V gene lookup returns CDR1 MNHEY and CDR2 SVGAGI. This CDR3 is built from 16 residues. V gave up 2 bases and J gave up 9 bases; unmatched junction bases: 9. Sequencing was performed on peripheral blood. The TCR originated in a woman aged 25-40 years who had recovered from COVID-19. V and J are TRBV6-5 and TRBJ1-5; 11 bases align to TRBD1. CDR3 sequence: CASSYGTGGRRLPQHF. CDR3 nucleotides: TGTGCCAGCAGTTACGGGACAGGGGGTAGGCGTCTGCCCCAGCATTTT.